This T cell receptor beta chain originates from a study of shared clonotypes between healthy human individuals. Study-wide results and limits: It was the few donors that limited the genetic and exposure-history diversity represented.

The table came from immunoSEQ multiplex PCR; TCRdb's copy has only in-frame clones and leaves some out. The sample consists of roughly 400,000 clones, 90% to 98% of them appearing once. This clone was seen more than once but under ten times. The target antigen is unknown. What was sequenced was memory CD8+ T cells sorted from blood. Subset described: CD45RO+ cells pooled with CCR7-negative TemRA cells. The source of this sequence is a man aged 30-40 years in good health.

CDR3 loop: CSGWGVGGYTF. In nucleotides, the CDR3 is TGCAGTGGTTGGGGCGTCGGAGGCTACACCTTC. The V call is TRBV20-1, the J call TRBJ1-2, with D perhaps matching TRBD1 (5 bases). This CDR3 contains 11 residues. Trimming took 7 bases from V and 8 from J, leaving 14 bases between them. Germline CDR1 and CDR2: DFQATT and SNEGSKA (reference sequence).